The 18 T cell receptor beta chains reported below all come from one sample, sequenced in a study of T-cell reconstitution after alpha-beta-depleted transplantation in children (dated by TCRdb to the mid-2010s). Libraries were prepared through PCR. Instrument on record: Illumina HiSeq 2500. TCR libraries were prepared with molecular barcoding, using unique molecular identifiers to normalize TCRbeta repertoire quantification. In TCRdb, the public reads were trimmed at Q25 with fastp and aligned with MiXCR, with productive beta chains retained. Identical CDR3 proteins give one entry, which carries the most common genes and DNA. Across this sample there are 190,000 or so distinct CDR3 sequences, with less than 8% seen only once. The top ten clonotypes cover over 2.5% of the sample. The starting material was PBMCs from the stem cell graft donor, obtained from the stem cell graft. These receptors all come from a human donor who donated a stem cell graft to a child with Wiskott-Aldrich syndrome.

The V and J genes are TRBV18 and TRBJ2-2; D ambiguous. Trimming stripped 0 bases from V and 5 bases from J, with 7 bases between. Germline assignment: CDR1 KGHSH and CDR2 LQKENI. The CDR3 consists of 14 residues. CDR3 in DNA: TGTGCCAGCTCACCACCACCCGGGACCGGGGAGCTGTTTTTT. Protein product: CASSPPPGTGELFF.

This clonotype was counted many times. The chain links TRBV20-1 to TRBJ1-2; no clear D gene. The V gene's germline CDR1 is DFQATT and CDR2 SNEGSKA (reference sequence). The V end was cut by 5 bases, the J end by 7 bases, with 2 bases between. The CDR3 loop spans 8 amino acids. DNA of the CDR3: TGCAGTGCTCCTGGCTACACCTTC. It codes for CSAPGYTF.

This clonotype was recorded at least ten times. The chain combines TRBV6-6 with TRBJ1-2; no definite D call. CDR1 is MNHNY, CDR2 SVGAGI, per germline (reference sequence). CDR3 size: 13 residues. Between the trimmed V and J ends, which lost 6 bases and 8 bases, there was a span of 16 bases. The CDR3 reads CASRSPGEEGYTF. CDR3 coding DNA: TGTGCCAGCAGAAGCCCCGGGGAAGAGGGCTACACCTTC.

This clonotype was seen a handful of times. This chain uses TRBV18 with TRBJ2-7; D possibly uses TRBD1 or TRBD2 (5 bases each). Trimming stripped 1 base from V and 6 bases from J, with 10 bases between. Germline V gene lookup returns CDR1 KGHSH and CDR2 LQKENI. The CDR3 contains 13 residues. CDR3 sequence reads: CASSPLGAGEQYF. CDR3 bases: TGTGCCAGCTCACCACTCGGGGCCGGCGAGCAGTACTTC.

The rearrangement joins TRBV7-2 to TRBJ1-2; no clear D gene. Per germline, CDR1 SGHTA and CDR2 FQGNSA. V was shortened by 1 base and J by 0 bases, with 15 bases between the two germline ends. The CDR3 is 17 amino acids. The CDR3 protein is CASSLERPARANYGYTF. The CDR3 DNA reads as TGTGCCAGCAGCTTAGAGCGGCCAGCGCGAGCTAACTATGGCTACACCTTC.

Worth noting for this clonotype: This may come from a read error, since a much larger clone is one base off. In DNA form, the CDR3 reads TGTGCCATCAGTGAGGTTCTGGACAGGGCCACTGAAGCTTTCTTT. The encoded protein is CAISEVLDRATEAFF. The chain employs TRBV10-3 and TRBJ1-1, with 8 bases lining up with TRBD1. The CDR3 spans 15 residues. The germline CDR1 and CDR2 sequences are ENHRY and SYGVKD. V lost 2 bases, J lost 4 bases, and 6 bases stayed unmatched.

In this sample, this clonotype turned up many times. The chain recombines TRBV5-4 with TRBJ2-1; D unresolved. The germline CDR1 and CDR2 sequences are SGHNT and YYREEE (reference sequence). V was pared by 0 bases and J by 7 bases, with 11 bases between. The CDR3 has 14 residues. DNA of the CDR3: TGTGCCAGCAGCTTGGGGTCCCGAAGGAATGAGCAGTTCTTC. This translates into CASSLGSRRNEQFF. Looking up the rest from reference TRBV5-4 and TRBJ2-1 gives the full variable domain: ETGVTQSPTHLIKTRGQQVTLRCSSQSGHNTVSWYQQALGQGPQFIFQYYREEENGRGNFPPRFSGLQFPNYSSELNVNALELDDSALYLCASSLGSRRNEQFFGPGTRLTVL.

This clonotype was found a few times. This chain connects TRBV5-1 to TRBJ2-7; 12 bases align to TRBD2. V was clipped by 4 bases and J by 0 bases; unmatched bases: 5. The CDR3 contains 16 residues. Germline values: CDR1 SGHRS, CDR2 YFSETQ. CDR3 in DNA: TGCGCCAGCAGCCCATTGACTAGCGGGAGCTCCTACGAGCAGTACTTC. This encodes CASSPLTSGSSYEQYF.

This clonotype has only a few counts. This chain uses TRBV5-1 with TRBJ2-1, with 8 bases matching TRBD1. The junction had 9 bases not matched to a gene; V was cut back by 0 bases and J by 1 base. The CDR3 has 18 residues. Germline values: CDR1 SGHRS, CDR2 YFSETQ. CDR3 DNA sequence: TGCGCCAGCAGCTTGGTACCTATCGGACAGGGTTCCTACAATGAGCAGTTCTTC. Translated: CASSLVPIGQGSYNEQFF.

The chain joins TRBV30 to TRBJ1-5; D not certain. Deletions cut 4 bases from V and 4 bases from J, with 8 bases between. The CDR3 has 12 residues. The germline CDR1 and CDR2 sequences are GTSNPN and SVGIG (reference sequence). For the CDR3, the DNA is TGTGCCTGGACTAACGGGAATCAGCCCCAGCATTTT. As protein: CAWTNGNQPQHF.

In this sample, this clonotype turned up many times. J is TRBJ1-1 and V is TRBV12-3 or TRBV12-4; 8 bases are shared with TRBD1. J gave up 4 bases and V 4 bases, and 8 bases lay outside the gene matches. The length of the CDR3 is 15 residues. In nucleotides, the CDR3 is TGTGCCAGCAGTTCAATACGACAGGGGTTCACTGAAGCTTTCTTT. Amino acids: CASSSIRQGFTEAFF.

This clonotype showed up many times. The J gene is TRBJ2-5, the V gene TRBV20-1; D may be TRBD1 (5 bases). V was cut by 6 bases and J by 2 bases, with 10 bases left in between. Germline lookup yields CDR1 DFQATT and CDR2 SNEGSKA (reference sequence). The CDR3 totals 12 residues. CDR3 in DNA: TGCAGTGCGAAGACAGCTCAAGAGACCCAGTACTTC. Protein: CSAKTAQETQYF.

This clonotype was seen many times. The chain links TRBV5-1 to TRBJ2-3; 9 nucleotides agree with TRBD2. V shed 6 bases, J shed 9 bases, and the junction held 8 bases outside the gene matches. This CDR3 region has 13 residues. CDR1 SGHRS and CDR2 YFSETQ come from the germline V gene. The CDR3 loop reads CASKGGGAVTQYF. DNA for the CDR3: TGCGCCAGCAAAGGCGGGGGGGCAGTCACGCAGTATTTT.

This clonotype occurred many times. This chain uses TRBV18 with TRBJ1-2, with D unresolved. Germline assignment: CDR1 KGHSH and CDR2 LQKENI. The V end lost 2 bases, the J end lost 8 bases, and 21 bases lay between the germline ends. The CDR3 spans 16 residues. Written as DNA, the CDR3 is TGTGCCAGCTCACCATCCCCGGCAGCGGGCATTCAAGGCTACACCTTC. It encodes CASSPSPAAGIQGYTF.

This clonotype has a count of ten or more. V gene TRBV6-1 combines with J gene TRBJ1-4, with a weak D call TRBD1 (5 bases). V lost 3 bases and J lost 7, with 15 bases in between. This CDR3 is built from 15 residues. Germline-derived CDR1 and CDR2 are MNHNS and SASEGT. CDR3 residues: CASSDVAGQGEKLFF. For the CDR3, the DNA is TGTGCCAGCAGTGACGTCGCAGGGCAAGGTGAAAAACTGTTTTTT.

This clonotype was seen many times. This chain joins TRBV29-1 and TRBJ2-2; D remains unclear. Trimming cost V 5 bases and J 3 bases, with 7 bases left between them. Per the germline V gene, CDR1 is SQVTM and CDR2 is ANQGSEA. CDR3 length: 12 amino acids. CDR3 region: CSVRQHTGELFF. CDR3 bases: TGCAGCGTTCGGCAGCACACCGGGGAGCTGTTTTTT.

This clonotype was counted at least ten times. The chain carries TRBV12-3 or TRBV12-4 and TRBJ2-7; no firm D call. The CDR3 runs to 13 residues. Trimming took 3 bases from V and 4 from J, leaving 10 bases between them. Here the CDR3 DNA reads TGTGCCAGCAGTTTGCAACACAGATACGAGCAGTACTTC. Its protein product is CASSLQHRYEQYF.

V usage is TRBV12-3 or TRBV12-4 and J usage is TRBJ2-7; 7 positions agree with TRBD1. V lost 1 base and J lost 2; bases outside the gene matches: 5. The CDR3 extends over 15 amino acids. In DNA, the CDR3 is TGTGCCAGCAGTTTAGAAGAGGGGGCGGCCTACGAGCAGTACTTC. Translated, it gives CASSLEEGAAYEQYF.